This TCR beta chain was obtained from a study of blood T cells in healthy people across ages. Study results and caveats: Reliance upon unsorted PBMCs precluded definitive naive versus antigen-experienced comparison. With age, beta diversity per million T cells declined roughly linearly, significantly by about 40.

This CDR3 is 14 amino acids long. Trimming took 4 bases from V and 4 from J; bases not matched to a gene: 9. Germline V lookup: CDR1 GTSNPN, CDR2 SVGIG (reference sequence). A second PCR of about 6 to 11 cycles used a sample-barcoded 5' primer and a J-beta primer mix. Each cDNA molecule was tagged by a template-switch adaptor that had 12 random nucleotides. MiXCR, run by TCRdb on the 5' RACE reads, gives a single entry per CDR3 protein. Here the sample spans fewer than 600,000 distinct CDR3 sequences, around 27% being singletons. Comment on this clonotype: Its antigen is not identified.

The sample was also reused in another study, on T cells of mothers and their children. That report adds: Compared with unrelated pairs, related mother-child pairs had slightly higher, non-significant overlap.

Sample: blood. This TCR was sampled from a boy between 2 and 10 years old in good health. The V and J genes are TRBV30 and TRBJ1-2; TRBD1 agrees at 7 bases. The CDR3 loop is CAWTTPGQFYGYTF. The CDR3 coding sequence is TGTGCCTGGACTACCCCGGGACAGTTCTATGGCTACACCTTC.